The 21 T cell receptor beta chains below all came from one sample that was sequenced in a study of CD8+ T cells in alopecia areata. RNA extraction was followed by reverse transcription into cDNA, which acted as the sequencing template. Profiling relied on immunoSEQ multiplex PCR, and the TCRdb table lists in-frame clones only, not all of them. The sample has 60,000 to 90,000 clones; about 71% are singletons. The treatment: oral pan-JAK inhibitor, 5-10 mg twice daily. The material sequenced was CD8+ T cells sorted from blood, taken at week 24, from a patient treated with tofacitinib. The receptor source for this set is a human donor with alopecia areata.

This chain connects TRBV4-2 to TRBJ2-1; 8 bases agree with TRBD2. The V segment lost 0 bases and the J segment 2 bases; nucleotides outside the gene matches: 6. The germline CDR1 and CDR2 sequences are LGHNA and YNFKEQ. The CDR3 length is 17 residues. CDR3 protein: CASSQDHSGGPYNEQFF. CDR3 DNA: TGTGCCAGCAGCCAAGACCACTCGGGGGGGCCCTACAATGAGCAGTTCTTC.

The rearrangement links TRBV29-1 to TRBJ1-1, with D unclear. This CDR3 is 12 amino acids long. Germline V gene lookup returns CDR1 SQVTM and CDR2 ANQGSEA. Trimming stripped 5 bases from V and 1 base from J, with 8 bases between. The CDR3 spells CSVRTENTEAFF. The CDR3 bases are TGCAGCGTTCGGACGGAGAACACTGAAGCTTTCTTT.

The rearrangement joins TRBV15 to TRBJ2-1; D call uncertain. The CDR3 is made up of 16 amino acids. Germline CDR1 is LNHNV and CDR2 is YYDKDF (reference sequence). V lost 0 bases to trimming and J lost 3 bases, with 12 bases between them. CDR3 in amino acids: CATSRDLSIRYNEQFF. In DNA form, the CDR3 reads TGTGCCACCAGCAGAGATCTAAGCATTCGCTACAATGAGCAGTTCTTC.

V and J are TRBV18 and TRBJ1-2, with 10 bases identical to TRBD1. This CDR3 has 14 amino acids. Germline lookup yields CDR1 KGHSH and CDR2 LQKENI. J lost 6 bases, V lost 6 bases, and 7 bases had no gene match. CDR3 in DNA: TGTGCCAGCTCCCCGGGACAGGGGTTCGATGGCTACACCTTC. Translation gives CASSPGQGFDGYTF. Complete variable domain (other parts from reference TRBV18 and TRBJ1-2): NAGVMQNPRHLVRRRGQEARLRCSPMKGHSHVYWYRQLPEEGLKFMVYLQKENIIDESGMPKERFSAEFPKEGPSILRIQQVVRGDSAAYFCASSPGQGFDGYTFGSGTRLTVV.

This clone was picked up many times. This chain joins TRBV6-5 and TRBJ2-2, with 7 bases lining up with TRBD1. CDR3 length equals 14 residues. Germline V CDR1 and CDR2: MNHEY, SVGAGI. Germline trimming cut 5 bases from V and 5 bases from J; bases unmatched to any gene: 5. The DNA for the CDR3 is TGTGCCAGCAGTGGCCAGACAGGGACCGGGGAGCTGTTTTTT. Protein: CASSGQTGTGELFF.

A note on this clone: Other nucleotide sequences in the sample specify the same CDR3. J is TRBJ2-6 and V is TRBV19, with D hard to call. V gave up 3 bases and J gave up 4 bases, with 4 bases separating them. This CDR3 comprises 13 residues. Germline CDR1 LNHDA, CDR2 SQIVND (reference sequence). The CDR3 nucleotides are TGTGCCAGTAGTATCTCGGGGGCCAACGTCCTGACTTTC. Translated: CASSISGANVLTF.

The chain couples TRBV25-1 to TRBJ1-1; D is undetermined. CDR3 length equals 16 residues. Trimming stripped 0 bases from V and 6 bases from J, with 17 bases between. Germline lookup yields CDR1 MGHDK and CDR2 SYGVNS. CDR3 sequence: CASSEYWNTRGAEAFF. CDR3 bases: TGTGCCAGCAGTGAATATTGGAACACCCGCGGGGCTGAAGCTTTCTTT. Together with reference TRBV25-1 and TRBJ1-1, the CDR3 gives the full variable domain: EADIYQTPRYLVIGTGKKITLECSQTMGHDKMYWYQQDPGMELHLIHYSYGVNSTEKGDLSSESTVSRIRTEHFPLTLESARPSHTSQYLCASSEYWNTRGAEAFFGQGTRLTVV.

The chain links TRBV30 to TRBJ2-7; D not resolved. Germline CDR1 reads GTSNPN; CDR2 reads SVGIG (reference sequence). The CDR3 runs 11 residues. Trimming took off 5 bases at V and 3 bases at J, with 8 bases between the two ends. This CDR3 reads CAWGAGYEQYF. CDR3 DNA sequence: TGTGCCTGGGGAGCAGGCTACGAGCAGTACTTC. Combining the CDR3 with reference TRBV30 and TRBJ2-7 gives the whole variable domain SQTIHQWPATLVQPVGSPLSLECTVEGTSNPNLYWYRQAAGRGLQLLFYSVGIGQISSEVPQNLSASRPQDRQFILSSKKLLLSDSGFYLCAWGAGYEQYFGPGTRLTVT.

This clone was picked up one time. The chain uses TRBV4-2 and TRBJ2-5, with 9 bases aligning to TRBD2. Losses at the gene ends were 4 bases for V and 5 bases for J; bases not matched to a gene: 20. Germline V gene lookup returns CDR1 LGHNA and CDR2 YNFKEQ. The CDR3 covers 19 residues. CDR3 sequence reads: CASSRFRPSGVFSVETQYF. The CDR3 DNA sequence: TGTGCCAGCAGCCGTTTTAGGCCTAGCGGGGTTTTCTCGGTGGAGACCCAGTACTTC.

V usage is TRBV27 and J usage is TRBJ2-1; TRBD1 matches 7 bases. CDR3 length: 17 amino acids. V trimming: 1 base; J trimming: 2 bases; junction bases outside the gene matches: 8. CDR1 and CDR2 from the germline V gene are MNHEY and SMNVEV (reference sequence). Here the CDR3 DNA reads TGTGCCAGCAGTTTATTTGGCCAACAGGGGCCCTACAATGAGCAGTTCTTC. It specifies CASSLFGQQGPYNEQFF.

The chain joins TRBV7-3 to TRBJ1-5; D gene ambiguous. Deletions cut 2 bases from V and 0 bases from J, with 14 bases between. The germline V gene encodes CDR1 SGHTA and CDR2 FQGTGA. This CDR3 contains 17 residues. As DNA, the CDR3 is TGTGCCAGCAGCTTAGAAGCACGTACTTATAGCAATCAGCCCCAGCATTTT. It is translated as CASSLEARTYSNQPQHF.

The chain recombines TRBV6-4 with TRBJ2-3; 12 bases line up with TRBD2. Trimming took 2 bases from V and 4 from J; bases not matched to a gene: 1. Germline V gene lookup returns CDR1 MRHNA and CDR2 SNTAGT. There are 15 residues in the CDR3. The CDR3 is CASSDGTSGSDTQYF. As DNA, the CDR3 is TGTGCCAGCAGTGACGGGACTAGCGGGTCAGATACGCAGTATTTT.

The V and J genes are TRBV4-3 and TRBJ2-7; the D is unclear. This CDR3 contains 14 residues. Trimming removed 0 bases at V and 3 bases at J, with 9 bases between. Germline values: CDR1 LGHNA, CDR2 YSLEER. CDR3 nucleotides: TGCGCCAGCAGCCAAGATGTGTCTAGCTACGAGCAGTACTTC. The encoded protein is CASSQDVSSYEQYF.

This clone is a singleton in its sample. The chain employs TRBV27 and TRBJ2-7; TRBD2 aligns across 7 bases. Germline V gene lookup returns CDR1 MNHEY and CDR2 SMNVEV (reference sequence). After removal of 3 bases from V and 3 bases from J, the junction contained 8 bases not matched to a gene. CDR3 length equals 15 residues. CDR3 residues: CASSLSGVGYYEQYF. CDR3 nucleotide sequence: TGTGCCAGCAGTTTGAGCGGGGTGGGGTACTACGAGCAGTACTTC.

This clone has just a few counts. The V gene is TRBV7-9, the J gene TRBJ2-3, with 8 positions matching TRBD1. This CDR3 spans 17 amino acids. Per the germline V gene, CDR1 is SEHNR and CDR2 is FQNEAQ (reference sequence). With 4 bases clipped from V and 1 base from J, the junction kept 10 bases outside the gene matches. The CDR3 bases are TGTGCCAGCAGCTCACAACGACCGGGACAGGGCACAGATACGCAGTATTTT. Its protein is CASSSQRPGQGTDTQYF.

The V gene is TRBV7-9, the J gene TRBJ2-1; D is uncertain. The V end lost 5 bases, the J end lost 0 bases, and 8 bases lay between the germline ends. Germline assignment: CDR1 SEHNR and CDR2 FQNEAQ (reference sequence). There are 14 residues in the CDR3. The CDR3 DNA follows: TGTGCCAGCAGCCCCTTGACCTCCTACAATGAGCAGTTCTTC. It translates to CASSPLTSYNEQFF.

The chain is built from TRBV4-2 and TRBJ1-1, with D perhaps TRBD1 (5 bases). Germline V gene sequence: CDR1 LGHNA, CDR2 YNFKEQ. This CDR3 has 12 amino acids. Trimming removed 1 base at V and 10 bases at J, with 10 bases between. CDR3: CASSQGSGAAFF. The CDR3 DNA is TGTGCCAGCAGCCAAGGAAGTGGGGCAGCTTTCTTT.

The CDR3 coding sequence is TGTGCCAGCCTCACGGGGAGGAGCACAGATACGCAGTATTTT. Amino acid sequence: CASLTGRSTDTQYF. The chain links TRBV7-9 to TRBJ2-3, with D possibly matching TRBD2 (6 bases). This CDR3 is built from 14 residues. Trimming removed 8 bases from V and 0 bases from J, with 12 bases in between. The germline CDR1 and CDR2 sequences are SEHNR and FQNEAQ (reference sequence).

The J gene is TRBJ2-1, the V gene TRBV7-8; no definite D call. The CDR3 has 13 amino acids. Trimming stripped 6 bases from V and 6 bases from J, with 12 bases between. From germline, CDR1 is SGHVS and CDR2 FQNEAQ. The CDR3 sequence is CASRNHGRNEQFF. DNA of the CDR3: TGTGCCAGCAGGAATCACGGGCGCAATGAGCAGTTCTTC.

This chain links TRBV4-1 with TRBJ2-5, with 9 positions matching TRBD1. The ends lost 2 bases at V and 5 bases at J; junction bases unmatched: 12. Germline values: CDR1 MGHRA, CDR2 YSYEKL. CDR3 length: 17 residues. Here the CDR3 reads CASSQFSGQGARETQYF. CDR3 in DNA: TGCGCCAGCAGCCAATTTTCGGGACAGGGAGCTCGGGAGACCCAGTACTTC.

The CDR3 DNA reads TGTGCCAGCAGCCGGGGAAGGGGGTCCTACAATGAGCAGTTCTTC. This encodes CASSRGRGSYNEQFF. The chain recombines TRBV5-6 with TRBJ2-1, with TRBD1 as a possible D gene (6 bases). The V and J ends lost 4 bases and 1 base respectively, with 12 bases between them. Germline loops: CDR1 SGHDT, CDR2 YYEEEE. This CDR3 spans 15 amino acids. Full variable domain (outside the CDR3, taken from reference TRBV5-6 and TRBJ2-1): DAGVTQSPTHLIKTRGQQVTLRCSPKSGHDTVSWYQQALGQGPQFIFQYYEEEERQRGNFPDRFSGHQFPNYSSELNVNALLLGDSALYLCASSRGRGSYNEQFFGPGTRLTVL.